The 18 T cell receptor beta chains below all came from one sample that was sequenced in a study of post-analysis software for immune sequencing data. Study outcomes and limitations: In patients, about 5 TRBV segments were more frequent than in controls, with TRBV5-6, TRBV5-1 and TRBV20-1 among them.

Prepared TCR beta cDNA libraries contained unique molecular identifiers. Using its own MiXCR run on the PCR reads, TCRdb lists one record per CDR3 protein. The sample lists about 770,000 distinct CDR3 sequences; 46% were seen once. These receptors' antigens are unknown. Source material: blood. All receptors come from a girl aged 5 to 17 with multiple sclerosis.

At least ten counts were recorded for this clonotype. The V gene is TRBV7-9, the J gene TRBJ1-5; no definite D call. Germline CDR1 is SEHNR and CDR2 is FQNEAQ (reference sequence). The V and J ends lost 1 base and 4 bases respectively, with 2 bases between them. This CDR3 region has 12 residues. CDR3 nucleotide sequence: TGTGCCAGCAGCTTAGAGAATCAGCCCCAGCATTTT. This translates into CASSLENQPQHF.

Here the CDR3 reads CSARPYTDTQYF. The CDR3 region has the DNA TGCAGTGCTAGGCCGTACACAGATACGCAGTATTTT. V gene TRBV20-1 combines with J gene TRBJ2-3; no clear D. Germline lookup yields CDR1 DFQATT and CDR2 SNEGSKA (reference sequence). This CDR3 region has 12 residues. Between the trimmed V and J ends, which lost 3 bases and 2 bases, there was a span of 6 bases.

In its sample, this clonotype was seen a few times. The V gene is TRBV12-3 or TRBV12-4, the J gene TRBJ2-7; no firm D call. This CDR3 is built from 12 residues. The germline V and J ends were trimmed by 5 bases and 12 bases, with 17 bases remaining between them. CDR3: CASSPTDRAPYF. CDR3 bases: TGTGCCAGCAGTCCGACTGACCGCGCCCCGTACTTC.

This chain uses TRBV6-6 with TRBJ2-7, with 11 nucleotides matching TRBD1. This CDR3 is built from 14 residues. J gave up 7 bases and V 6 bases, and 8 bases lay outside the gene matches. The germline V gene encodes CDR1 MNHNY and CDR2 SVGAGI (reference sequence). CDR3 residues: CASRRGQGAGEQYF. The CDR3 nucleotides are TGTGCCAGCAGACGAGGACAGGGGGCGGGGGAGCAGTACTTC.

The chain links TRBV5-1 to TRBJ2-5; TRBD1 aligns across 7 bases. CDR1 is SGHRS, CDR2 YFSETQ, per germline. V lost 2 bases and J lost 3; bases outside the gene matches: 4. The CDR3 is 14 residues long. The CDR3 DNA follows: TGCGCCAGCAGCTTCACGACAGGGAAAGAGACCCAGTACTTC. It translates to CASSFTTGKETQYF.

The CDR3 DNA is TGTGCCAGCAGCTTAGGCGGGAGGGAAACCTACGAGCAGTACTTC. It codes for CASSLGGRETYEQYF. V usage is TRBV7-2 and J usage is TRBJ2-5; 9 nucleotides agree with TRBD2. Matching the DNA end better, TRBJ2-7 makes the J call doubtful. The CDR3 is 15 residues long. Germline V gene data show CDR1 as SGHTA and CDR2 as FQGNSA.

The V call is TRBV7-2, the J call TRBJ2-3, with 11 positions matching TRBD2. V shed 6 bases and J 6 bases; nucleotides not matched to a gene: 8. This CDR3 has 15 residues. CDR1 is SGHTA and CDR2 is FQGNSA in the germline V gene. CDR3 nucleotides: TGTGCCAGCAGTCCACGACTAGCGGGAATGGATACGCAGTATTTT. Residues: CASSPRLAGMDTQYF.

A word on this clonotype: This sequence may be a read error, since a much larger clone differs from it by one base. No conserved phenylalanine or tryptophan is present at the end of the CDR3, so a read error is the likely explanation. The chain employs TRBV20-1 and TRBJ1-2; D is possibly TRBD1 (6 bases). Trimming removed 2 bases from V and 4 bases from J, with 14 bases in between. CDR3 length equals 14 residues. Germline loops: CDR1 DFQATT, CDR2 SNEGSKA (reference sequence). CDR3 in DNA: TGCAGTGCTAGACCGACAGGTTTCGGCTATGGCTACACCTGC. It codes for CSARPTGFGYGYTC.

CDR3 loop: CSAVAGGSYNEQFF. The CDR3 DNA reads as TGCAGTGCCGTAGCGGGAGGGTCCTACAATGAGCAGTTCTTC. The chain couples TRBV20-1 to TRBJ2-1; 11 nucleotides align to TRBD2. Per germline, CDR1 DFQATT and CDR2 SNEGSKA (reference sequence). V shed 6 bases, J shed 1 base, and the junction held 2 bases outside the gene matches. This CDR3 is 14 amino acids long.

The rearrangement links TRBV5-1 to TRBJ2-3; TRBD2 matches at 7 bases. J lost 3 bases, V lost 7 bases, and 11 bases had no gene match. The CDR3 has 15 residues. Germline lookup yields CDR1 SGHRS and CDR2 YFSETQ. In nucleotides, the CDR3 is TGCGCCAGCGCCCAATTTGGGAGGGCAACAGATACGCAGTATTTT. It translates to CASAQFGRATDTQYF.

In this sample, this clonotype turned up many times. The rearrangement uses TRBV20-1 and TRBJ2-3; tentative D call: TRBD2 (5 bases). Germline CDR1 and CDR2: DFQATT and SNEGSKA (reference sequence). CDR3 length: 12 amino acids. The CDR3 sequence is CSARENTDTQYF. The CDR3 nucleotides read TGCAGCGCTCGGGAAAACACAGATACGCAGTATTTT.

The rearrangement uses TRBV29-1 and TRBJ2-1; D not resolved. Trimming took 5 bases from V and 4 from J, leaving 9 bases between them. The germline V gene encodes CDR1 SQVTM and CDR2 ANQGSEA. CDR3 size: 12 residues. CDR3 in amino acids: CSVTPSYNEQFF. The CDR3, as DNA: TGCAGCGTTACGCCTTCTTACAATGAGCAGTTCTTC.

The chain is built from TRBV29-1 and TRBJ2-7; perhaps TRBD2 as D (5 bases). Germline V lookup: CDR1 SQVTM, CDR2 ANQGSEA. This CDR3 has 13 amino acids. The germline V and J ends were trimmed by 5 bases and 4 bases, with 15 bases remaining between them. CDR3 loop: CSVSRRRGYEQYF. CDR3 DNA sequence: TGCAGCGTTTCCAGGAGGAGAGGTTACGAGCAGTACTTC.

This clonotype has a handful of counts. The chain is built from TRBV7-2 and TRBJ2-3; tentative D call: TRBD2 (6 bases). This CDR3 has 15 residues. V gave up 1 base and J gave up 2 bases, with 10 bases separating them. Germline V gene data show CDR1 as SGHTA and CDR2 as FQGNSA. The DNA for the CDR3 is TGTGCCAGCAGCTTAGTGGGACTGCACACAGATACGCAGTATTTT. It is translated as CASSLVGLHTDTQYF.

J is TRBJ2-1 and V is TRBV6-6; a possible D gene is TRBD1 (5 bases). From germline, CDR1 is MNHNY and CDR2 SVGAGI (reference sequence). This CDR3 comprises 15 residues. Trimming removed 5 bases from V and 0 bases from J, with 11 bases in between. The CDR3 DNA reads TGTGCCAGCAGTAATTGGCAGGGCTCCTACAATGAGCAGTTCTTC. Its protein product is CASSNWQGSYNEQFF.

This chain links TRBV7-2 with TRBJ1-2, with a possible D match to TRBD1 (5 bases). The V gene's germline CDR1 is SGHTA and CDR2 FQGNSA. The CDR3 sequence is 15 residues long. The germline V and J ends were trimmed by 5 bases and 4 bases, with 17 bases remaining between them. The CDR3 reads CASSPTWGTSYGYTF. CDR3 nucleotides: TGTGCCAGCAGCCCGACCTGGGGGACGAGCTATGGCTACACCTTC. Combining the CDR3 with reference TRBV7-2 and TRBJ1-2 gives the whole variable domain GAGVSQSPSNKVTEKGKDVELRCDPISGHTALYWYRQSLGQGLEFLIYFQGNSAPDKSGLPSDRFSAERTGGSVSTLTIQRTQQEDSAVYLCASSPTWGTSYGYTFGSGTRLTVV.

This clonotype showed up just a few times. The chain links TRBV6-5 to TRBJ2-5, with unresolved D. The germline gives CDR1 MNHEY, CDR2 SVGAGI. V shed 0 bases and J shed 2 bases, with 13 bases lying between them. The length of the CDR3 is 16 residues. The CDR3: CASSYSQDTRQETQYF. The CDR3 coding sequence is TGTGCCAGCAGTTACTCGCAAGACACACGGCAAGAGACCCAGTACTTC.

The chain carries TRBV12-3 or TRBV12-4 and TRBJ2-5, with 9 bases fitting TRBD2. V lost 5 bases to trimming and J lost 2 bases; unmatched junction nucleotides: 6. The CDR3 runs to 15 residues. The DNA of the CDR3 is TGTGCCAGCAGTCGGACTAGCGATAGACAAGAGACCCAGTACTTC. This sequence encodes CASSRTSDRQETQYF.